Listed below are T cell receptor beta chains from one sample, sequenced in a study of human T cells and chemical hapten exposure. One entry per CDR3 protein, called by TCRdb with MiXCR from the RACE reads. The sample comprises about 160,000 distinct CDR3 sequences, 25% to 30% of which are singletons, and 2.1% rests with the top ten. Sequenced material: whole blood, taken in connection with sensitization to the hapten diphenylcyclopropenone (DPC). Source of these receptors: a woman between 18 and 29 years old with alopecia areata. Some clones in this sample may be carry-over from other donors' samples. Both conserved end residues are part of each CDR3. D genes are given only for firm matches. Size tells how often a clone was seen (once, few, many) or the class of an expanded clone, and some rows leave it out.

>TRBV29-1|few|TRBD1|TRBJ1-4
TGCAGCGTTGCACCTTTCACAGGGGTTGAAAAACTGTTTTTT
CSVAPFTGVEKLFF
>TRBV20-1|.|TRBD2|TRBJ2-1
TGCAGTGCTAGACCGGGACTAGCGGGGGGGTCCTACAATGAGCAGTTCTTC
CSARPGLAGGSYNEQFF
>TRBV29-1|.|TRBD1|TRBJ1-1
TGCAGCGGAATCCGGGACAGGGGTACTGAAGCTTTCTTT
CSGIRDRGTEAFF
>TRBV12-3/TRBV12-4|few|.|TRBJ2-3
TGTGCCAGCAGTTTAGGCCTACGACTTAGTACAGATACGCAGTATTTT
CASSLGLRLSTDTQYF
>TRBV9|few|.|TRBJ2-2
TGTGCCAGCAGCCGCCTGGGGGGCACCGGGGAGCTGTTTTTT
CASSRLGGTGELFF
>TRBV27|few|TRBD1|TRBJ1-5
TGTGCCAGCAGAGTCACAGGGGGGGTTTATCAGCCCCAGCATTTT
CASRVTGGVYQPQHF
>TRBV7-2|.|.|TRBJ1-1
TGTGCCAGCAGCTTAATCACGACGGCCAACACTGAAGCTTTCTTT
CASSLITTANTEAFF
>TRBV2|.|.|TRBJ2-1
TGTGCCAGCAGTCTTCTGGGGGGGGGCCTGTCTGAGCAGTTCTTC
CASSLLGGGLSEQFF
>TRBV7-8|few|.|TRBJ1-6
TGTGCCAGCAGCTTAGGCGCCGAAAGGAACTCACCCCTCCACTTT
CASSLGAERNSPLHF
>TRBV5-6|few|.|TRBJ2-3
TGTGCCAGCAGCGGAAGAGGGGGTTTCTCAGATACGCAGTATTTT
CASSGRGGFSDTQYF
>TRBV20-1|few|.|TRBJ1-1
TGCAGTGTCAGCCTGAACACTGAAGCTTTCTTT
CSVSLNTEAFF
>TRBV19|.|.|TRBJ2-5
TGTGCCAGTAGTCTTGGTCAGGGGATGCAAGAGACCCAGTACTTC
CASSLGQGMQETQYF
>TRBV20-1|few|.|TRBJ2-5
TGCAGTGCTAGCCTCCGACGGCACCAAGAGACCCAGTACTTC
CSASLRRHQETQYF
>TRBV7-9|few|.|TRBJ1-1
TGTGCCAGCAGCTTTAAACCAACCGGTGAAGCTTTCTTT
CASSFKPTGEAFF
>TRBV11-2|few|.|TRBJ1-1
TGTGCCAGCAGCTTATCGCTGGGCCTCACTGAAGCTTTCTTT
CASSLSLGLTEAFF
>TRBV7-9|.|.|TRBJ1-3
TGTGCCAGCAGCTCGGGAGCCTACTCTGGAAACACCATATATTTT
CASSSGAYSGNTIYF
>TRBV2|.|.|TRBJ2-7
TGTGCCAGCAGTTATGAGGGAGCCTACGAGCAGTACTTC
CASSYEGAYEQYF
>TRBV29-1|.|.|TRBJ1-5
TGCAGCGTTGCTCAGGGATCGGCCCAGCATTTT
CSVAQGSAQHF
>TRBV30|few|.|TRBJ2-2
TGTGCCTGGAGTGTACGCGGCTGGACCGGGGAGCTGTTTTTT
CAWSVRGWTGELFF
>TRBV29-1|few|TRBD1|TRBJ2-6
TGCAGCGTTGATGTAGGGGGCGGTGGGGCCAACGTCCTGACTTTC
CSVDVGGGGANVLTF
>TRBV29-1|few|TRBD1|TRBJ2-5
TGCAGCGTTCTGACAGGGTCGGAGACCCAGTACTTC
CSVLTGSETQYF
>TRBV6-2/TRBV6-3|few|.|TRBJ2-7
TGTGCCAGCAGTTACGGCGTAGCGTCCTACGAGCAGTACTTC
CASSYGVASYEQYF
>TRBV4-2|.|.|TRBJ2-2
TGTGCCAGCAGCCTGAAACAAGACAGCACCGGGGAGCTGTTTTTT
CASSLKQDSTGELFF
>TRBV4-3|few|.|TRBJ2-7
TGCGCCAGCAGCCAAGGAGGTCGGGAGCTGCACGAGCAGTACTTC
CASSQGGRELHEQYF
>TRBV6-2/TRBV6-3|few|.|TRBJ2-7
TGTGCCAGCAGTTATTCTAGGGAGCAGTACTTC
CASSYSREQYF
>TRBV6-1|.|TRBD2|TRBJ2-5
TGTGCCAGCAGTGAAGTTAAGCGGGGGCTTGCGGGGGTGGAGACCCAGTACTTC
CASSEVKRGLAGVETQYF
>TRBV7-2|few|TRBD2|TRBJ2-1
TGTGCCAGCAGGGCCTCAACAGCGGGAGGGAACAATGAGCAGTTCTTC
CASRASTAGGNNEQFF
>TRBV7-2|.|TRBD2|TRBJ2-1
TGTGCCAGCAGCTCCGGGACTAGGGACCACAATGAGCAGTTCTTC
CASSSGTRDHNEQFF
>TRBV5-1|.|.|TRBJ1-1
TGCGCCAGCAGCTTGGGAGGTTTAGCTTTCTTT
CASSLGGLAFF
>TRBV18|.|.|TRBJ1-2
TGTGCCAGCTCACCTGATCATGCAGGCTACACCTTC
CASSPDHAGYTF
>TRBV7-8|many|TRBD1|TRBJ2-2
TGTGCCAGCAGCGACAGGGGGGCCGGCACCGGGGAGCTGTTTTTT
CASSDRGAGTGELFF
>TRBV4-1|.|.|TRBJ2-7
TGCGCCAGCAGAGTTACTAGCTCTCAGGGCGAGCAGTACTTC
CASRVTSSQGEQYF
>TRBV11-2|few|TRBD2|TRBJ2-5
TGTGCCAGCAGCTTGGGACTAGCGGGCCAAGAGACCCAGTACTTC
CASSLGLAGQETQYF
>TRBV10-3|few|.|TRBJ2-7
TGTGCCATCAGTGAGGGGAATGGGGAGCAGTACTTC
CAISEGNGEQYF
>TRBV7-9|few|TRBD2|TRBJ2-7
TGTGCCAGCAGCCCAATACCCGGGACTAGCGCTTACGAGCAGTACTTC
CASSPIPGTSAYEQYF
>TRBV3-1|.|.|TRBJ2-7
TGTGCCAGCGCCCTCAGGGCAACCCGCTTGAGTGCGCAGTACTTC
CASALRATRLSAQYF
>TRBV9|.|.|TRBJ2-7
TGTGCCAGCAGCGTAGCTTCGGGCCCTAGCTTGTACGAGCAGTACTTC
CASSVASGPSLYEQYF
>TRBV12-3/TRBV12-4|many|TRBD2|TRBJ2-1
TGTGCCAGCAGTTTAGATAGACTAGCGGCTAACAATGAGCAGTTCTTC
CASSLDRLAANNEQFF
>TRBV6-2/TRBV6-3|once|TRBD1|TRBJ2-4
TGTGCCAGCAGTAAACAGGGGAAAAACATTCAGTACTTC
CASSKQGKNIQYF
>TRBV28|.|TRBD1|TRBJ1-1
TGTGCCAGCAGTCCCCGGACAGGGAGGAACACTGAAGCTTTCTTT
CASSPRTGRNTEAFF
>TRBV7-8|.|.|TRBJ2-5
TGTGCCAGCAGCCCCCCGGAGATTCAAGAGACCCAGTACTTC
CASSPPEIQETQYF